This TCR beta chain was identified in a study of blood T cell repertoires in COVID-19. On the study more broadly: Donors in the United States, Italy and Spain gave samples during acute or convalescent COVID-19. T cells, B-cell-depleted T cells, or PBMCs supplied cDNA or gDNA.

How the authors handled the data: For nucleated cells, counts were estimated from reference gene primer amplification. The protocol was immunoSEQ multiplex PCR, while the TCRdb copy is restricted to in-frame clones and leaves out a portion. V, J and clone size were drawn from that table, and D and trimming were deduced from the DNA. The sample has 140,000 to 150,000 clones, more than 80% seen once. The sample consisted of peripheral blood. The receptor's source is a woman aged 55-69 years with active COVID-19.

CDR3 sequence reads: CATRSRGDTGELFF. CDR3 DNA: TGTGCCACCAGATCCCGGGGTGACACCGGGGAGCTGTTTTTT. V and J are TRBV24-1 and TRBJ2-2; perhaps TRBD2 as D (5 bases). Looked up from germline, CDR1 is KGHDR and CDR2 is SFDVKD. This CDR3 spans 14 amino acids. Trimming cost V 7 bases and J 3 bases, with 11 bases left between them.